This record looks at one T cell receptor beta chain sequence and its context. Assignments of participants to cohorts depended upon their own reported clinical history. This specimen belongs to a study of blood T cell repertoires in COVID-19. Overall study context: COVID-19 samples from acute and convalescent phases originated in the United States, Italy and Spain. Nucleic acid was either cDNA or gDNA, and it came from T cells, B-cell-depleted T cells, or PBMCs.

Under the authors' procedure: Amplification with reference gene primers provided the estimates of nucleated cell counts. The repertoire was sequenced with immunoSEQ multiplex PCR; TCRdb's copy has only in-frame clones and lacks some. D and trimming come from the DNA, and the V and J calls and clone size come from that table. The table shows 200,000 to 250,000 clones, with 75% to 90% occurring only once. The sequence was obtained from a woman in her thirties or forties with acute COVID-19. What was sequenced was PBMCs or T cells enriched from blood (not recorded which).

The CDR3 bases are TGTGCCACCAGTGAGGCGGGACCCAATCAGCCCCAGCATTTT. Translating it yields CATSEAGPNQPQHF. The chain links TRBV24-1 to TRBJ1-5; TRBD1 is a possible D gene (5 bases). Trimming pared 4 bases from V and 3 bases from J, leaving 9 bases between. This CDR3 region has 14 residues. From germline, CDR1 is KGHDR and CDR2 SFDVKD.